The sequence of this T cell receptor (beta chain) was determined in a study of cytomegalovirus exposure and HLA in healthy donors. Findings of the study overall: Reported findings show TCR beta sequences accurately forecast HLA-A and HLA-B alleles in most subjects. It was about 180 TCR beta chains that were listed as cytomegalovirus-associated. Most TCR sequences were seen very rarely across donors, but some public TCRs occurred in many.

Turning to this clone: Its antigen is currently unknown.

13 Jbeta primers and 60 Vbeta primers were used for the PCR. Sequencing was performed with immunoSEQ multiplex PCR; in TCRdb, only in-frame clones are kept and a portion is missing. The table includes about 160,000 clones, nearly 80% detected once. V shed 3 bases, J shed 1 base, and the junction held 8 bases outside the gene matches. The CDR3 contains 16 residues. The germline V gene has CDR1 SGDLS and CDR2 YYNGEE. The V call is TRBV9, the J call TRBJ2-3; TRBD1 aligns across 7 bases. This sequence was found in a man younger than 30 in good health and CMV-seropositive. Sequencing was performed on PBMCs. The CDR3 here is CASSALSGTGTDTQYF. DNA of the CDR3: TGTGCCAGCAGCGCCCTATCCGGGACAGGCACAGATACGCAGTATTTT.